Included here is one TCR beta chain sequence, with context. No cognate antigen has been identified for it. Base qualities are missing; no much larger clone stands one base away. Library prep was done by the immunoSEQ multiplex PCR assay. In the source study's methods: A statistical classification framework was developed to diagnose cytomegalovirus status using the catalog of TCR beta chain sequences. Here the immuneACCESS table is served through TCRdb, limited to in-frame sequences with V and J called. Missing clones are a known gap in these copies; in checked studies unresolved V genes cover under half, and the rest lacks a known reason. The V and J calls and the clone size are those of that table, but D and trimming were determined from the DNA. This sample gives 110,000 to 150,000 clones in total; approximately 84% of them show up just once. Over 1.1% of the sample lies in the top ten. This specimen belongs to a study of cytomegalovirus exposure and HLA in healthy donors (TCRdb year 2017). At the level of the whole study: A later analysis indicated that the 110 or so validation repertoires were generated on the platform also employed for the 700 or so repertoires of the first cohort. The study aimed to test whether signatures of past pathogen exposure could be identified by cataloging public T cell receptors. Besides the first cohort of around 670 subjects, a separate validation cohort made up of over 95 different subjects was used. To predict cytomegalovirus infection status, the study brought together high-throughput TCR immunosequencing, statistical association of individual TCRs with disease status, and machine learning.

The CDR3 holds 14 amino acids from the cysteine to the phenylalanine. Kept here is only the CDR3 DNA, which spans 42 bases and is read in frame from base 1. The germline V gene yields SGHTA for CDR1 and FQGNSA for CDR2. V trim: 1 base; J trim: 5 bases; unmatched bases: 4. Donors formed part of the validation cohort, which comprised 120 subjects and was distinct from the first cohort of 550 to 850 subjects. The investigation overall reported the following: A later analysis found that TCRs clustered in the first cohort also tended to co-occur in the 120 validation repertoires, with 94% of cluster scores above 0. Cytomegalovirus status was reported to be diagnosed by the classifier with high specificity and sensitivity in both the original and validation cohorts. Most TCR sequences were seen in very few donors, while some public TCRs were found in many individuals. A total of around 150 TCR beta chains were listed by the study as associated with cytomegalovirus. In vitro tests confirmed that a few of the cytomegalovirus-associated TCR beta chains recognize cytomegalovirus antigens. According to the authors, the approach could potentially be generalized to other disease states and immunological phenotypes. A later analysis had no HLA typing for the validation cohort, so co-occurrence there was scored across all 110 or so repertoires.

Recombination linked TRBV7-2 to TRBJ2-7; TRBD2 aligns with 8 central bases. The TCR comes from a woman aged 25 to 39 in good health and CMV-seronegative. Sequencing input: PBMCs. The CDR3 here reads CASSLERGRHEQYF. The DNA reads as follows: TGTGCCAGCAGCTTAGAGCGGGGGAGGCACGAGCAGTACTTC.